This TCR beta chain was recovered during a study of blood T cell repertoires in COVID-19. There are 16 residues in the CDR3. The V gene lost 4 bases and the J gene lost 1 base, with 14 bases spanning the gap. CDR1 and CDR2 (germline): SGHTA, FQGNSA. Enrollees, roughly 18 to 89 years old, lived in some 24 US areas. Data came from immunoSEQ multiplex PCR; TCRdb stores just in-frame clones and leaves some out. The table includes around 250,000 clones, 85% detected once. This sequence was found in a woman in her fifties or sixties with acute COVID-19. The chain joins TRBV7-2 to TRBJ1-5, with D perhaps matching TRBD1 (6 bases). The sample taken for sequencing was PBMCs or T cells enriched from blood (not recorded which). CDR3 protein: CASSWDGGRSNQPQHF. CDR3 nucleotide sequence: TGTGCCAGCAGCTGGGACGGGGGGCGCAGCAATCAGCCCCAGCATTTT.